These T cell receptor beta chains were read from a single sample in a study of long-term antiretroviral therapy in people with HIV. The assay was immunoSEQ multiplex PCR, and TCRdb's table has in-frame clones only and misses some. Among about 19,000 clones listed, approximately 90% were seen once. Sequencing was performed on unsorted PBMCs, taken 2.1 years after starting antiretroviral therapy. Receptors originate from a man aged 18 to 30 with HIV. Both conserved end residues are part of each CDR3. The D gene is left open where the match is weak. Where a row states a size, it is once, few, many or the class of an expanded clone; other rows omit it.

TRBJ1-1	-	-	12	TRBV6-5	TGTGCCAGCAGTTATGGGGCGGAAGAAGCTTTCTTT	CASSYGAEEAFF
TRBJ2-7	TRBD1	-	14	TRBV2	TGTGCCAGCACCCCGGGACAGGGACTTCGGGAGCAGTACTTC	CASTPGQGLREQYF
TRBJ1-6	-	-	17	TRBV4-3	TGCGCCAGCAGCCAAGAGACGATAAGGGGACCCAATTCACCCCTCCACTTT	CASSQETIRGPNSPLHF
TRBJ2-7	-	once	15	TRBV27	TGTGCCAGCAGTTTACGGGTAGCGCCCCCCTACGAGCAGTACTTC	CASSLRVAPPYEQYF
TRBJ1-2	TRBD1	-	13	TRBV5-8	TGTGCCAGCAGCCGTGACAGGGTCGATGGCTACACCTTC	CASSRDRVDGYTF
TRBJ1-1	-	-	13	TRBV9	TGTGCCAGCAGCCCCCTAAAGGGCACTGAAGCTTTCTTT	CASSPLKGTEAFF
TRBJ2-7	-	-	15	TRBV5-4	TGTGCCAGCAGCCCCCGGTCGGCAAGTACTAACGAGCAGTACTTC	CASSPRSASTNEQYF
TRBJ1-1	-	-	13	TRBV29-1	TGCAGCGTTGAAGTCGACGGGAACACTGAAGCTTTCTTT	CSVEVDGNTEAFF
TRBJ2-7	TRBD2	-	14	TRBV15	TGTGCCACCAGCAGTCTAGCGGGAGTTAACGAGCAGTACTTC	CATSSLAGVNEQYF
TRBJ2-7	-	-	13	TRBV7-6	TGTGCCAGCAGCTCACAGGAAGAGGACGAGCAGTACTTC	CASSSQEEDEQYF
TRBJ2-7	-	-	15	TRBV6-1	TGTGCCAGCAGTGAAGAAGACCGGGGCGCCTACGAGCAGTACTTC	CASSEEDRGAYEQYF
TRBJ1-5	-	-	14	TRBV6-1	TGTGCCAGCAGTGAAGACGGCAGAGAGAAGCCCCAGCATTTT	CASSEDGREKPQHF
TRBJ2-7	-	-	13	TRBV27	TGTGCCAGCAGTTTACGGGCTGTCCACGAGCAGTACTTC	CASSLRAVHEQYF
TRBJ1-2	-	-	8	TRBV20-1	TGCAGTGCTAGTGGCTACACCTTC	CSASGYTF
TRBJ2-3	TRBD2	-	19	TRBV7-9	TGTGCCAGCAGCTTAGGTTTCACGAGACGGGAGGGCCAGGGAGATACGCAGTATTTT	CASSLGFTRREGQGDTQYF
TRBJ1-2	-	-	13	TRBV6-5	TGTGCCAGCAGTTACACAGCAGGGAGAGGCTACACCTTC	CASSYTAGRGYTF
TRBJ2-7	-	-	14	TRBV6-5	TGTGCCAGCAGTCCCCCCGAGATACCTTACGAGCAGTACTTC	CASSPPEIPYEQYF
TRBJ2-7	-	-	15	TRBV7-2	TGTGCCAGCAGCTTAGACTGGCACCCCGGGAGCGAGCAGTACTTC	CASSLDWHPGSEQYF
TRBJ2-7	TRBD2	-	17	TRBV5-1	TGCGCCAGCAGCTTCAACGCGGGGCGGGAGAAAGTCCACGAGCAGTACTTC	CASSFNAGREKVHEQYF
TRBJ2-7	-	-	14	TRBV6-5	TGTGCCAGCAGTCTGGGACGTGGATCCTACGAGCAGTACTTC	CASSLGRGSYEQYF
TRBJ2-5	TRBD1	-	14	TRBV4-1	TGCGCCAGCAGCCAAGTCGGGACAGCTGTTGTCCAGTACTTC	CASSQVGTAVVQYF
TRBJ1-5	TRBD1	-	18	TRBV5-1	TGCGCCAGCATAAGCCCAGGACAGGGCGCGATATGCAATCAGCCCCAGCATTTT	CASISPGQGAICNQPQHF
TRBJ1-1	-	-	14	TRBV10-3	TGTGCCATATCGCCCGGGACAAAGAACACTGAAGCTTTCTTT	CAISPGTKNTEAFF
TRBJ2-1	-	-	13	TRBV5-1	TGCGCCAGCAGCTTGTTAGGGGATAAAGAGCAGTTCTTC	CASSLLGDKEQFF
TRBJ2-1	-	-	15	TRBV7-3	TGTGCCAGCAGCCCCACCGGCGGCCCCTACAATGAGCAGTTCTTC	CASSPTGGPYNEQFF
TRBJ2-7	TRBD1	-	15	TRBV5-1	TGCGCCAGCAGCTTGATGGGGACAGGGGACTACGAGCAGTACTTC	CASSLMGTGDYEQYF
TRBJ2-7	-	-	16	TRBV9	TGTGCCAGCAGCGTAGGGGCCAGCCGGTCGGTAAGCGAGCAGTACTTC	CASSVGASRSVSEQYF
TRBJ2-7	TRBD2	-	14	TRBV5-1	TGCGCCAGCAGCTTAAGGGACTATCCCTACGAGCAGTACTTC	CASSLRDYPYEQYF
TRBJ2-7	TRBD2	-	18	TRBV7-3	TGTGCCAGCAGTCCCTCCCGGGGACTAGCGGGGGACTCCTACGAGCAGTACTTC	CASSPSRGLAGDSYEQYF
TRBJ2-1	TRBD2	-	14	TRBV15	TGTGCCACCAGCGTGGGGGGGTGGGACAATGAGCAGTTCTTC	CATSVGGWDNEQFF
TRBJ2-2	TRBD2	-	17	TRBV5-1	TGCGCCAGCAGCTTGGAATTTCTAGCGGTTTACACCGGGGAGCTGTTTTTT	CASSLEFLAVYTGELFF
TRBJ2-7	TRBD2	-	16	TRBV9	TGTGCCAGCAGCGTAGGGGGGGGGACTAGCGGTTACGAGCAGTACTTC	CASSVGGGTSGYEQYF
TRBJ1-1	TRBD1	-	13	TRBV7-6	TGTGCCAGCAGAAAAGACAGGGCCACTGAAGCTTTCTTT	CASRKDRATEAFF
TRBJ2-1	-	-	11	TRBV5-4	TGTGCCAGTGTGTTCTACAATGAGCAGTTCTTC	CASVFYNEQFF
TRBJ2-7	-	-	16	TRBV7-2	TGTGCCAGCAGCTTAGTCCGGGCGGGCATCTCCTACGAGCAGTACTTC	CASSLVRAGISYEQYF
TRBJ1-3	-	once	17	TRBV7-9	TGTGCCAGCAGCTTGCCAGGGTCTACAGTCTCTGGAAACACCATATATTTT	CASSLPGSTVSGNTIYF
TRBJ2-1	TRBD2	-	16	TRBV6-5	TGTGCCAGCAGTTACTGGGTCGCGGGGGGGAACAATGAGCAGTTCTTC	CASSYWVAGGNNEQFF
TRBJ2-7	-	-	18	TRBV5-3	TGTGCCAGAAGCTTGGCCCTAATCTCAGGGCCCCTATACTACGAGCAGTACTTC	CARSLALISGPLYYEQYF
TRBJ1-1	TRBD1	-	15	TRBV18	TGTGCCAGCTCTACCAGGCTTCAGGGGGATACTGAAGCTTTCTTT	CASSTRLQGDTEAFF
TRBJ1-5	-	-	12	TRBV6-6	TGTGCCAGCTATTATCCTGGGCAGCCCCAGCATTTT	CASYYPGQPQHF
TRBJ2-7	-	-	15	TRBV5-1	TGCGCCAGCAGCTTGGCCCTGGGCCTGGGACACGAGCAGTACTTC	CASSLALGLGHEQYF
TRBJ2-2	-	-	13	TRBV14	TGTGCCAGCAGGGTACAGGACACCGGGGAGCTGTTTTTT	CASRVQDTGELFF
TRBJ2-2	TRBD1	-	13	TRBV2	TGTGCCAGCAGCGGGACAGGCACCGGGGAGCTGTTTTTT	CASSGTGTGELFF